The 30 T cell receptor beta chains listed next were all sequenced from one sample in a study of cytomegalovirus exposure and HLA in healthy donors. Vbeta (60) and Jbeta (13) primers were used in the PCR. Here immunoSEQ multiplex PCR was the method, and the copy in TCRdb shows in-frame clones only, minus some. Of about 260,000 clones listed, about 83% are singletons. The specimen sequenced was PBMCs. All receptors come from a middle-aged woman in good health and CMV-seropositive.

V gene TRBV7-9 combines with J gene TRBJ2-1; D call uncertain. The germline V and J ends were trimmed by 0 bases and 0 bases, with 9 bases remaining between them. Germline lookup yields CDR1 SEHNR and CDR2 FQNEAQ (reference sequence). The CDR3 runs to 16 residues. The CDR3, as DNA: TGTGCCAGCAGCTTAGCGGTGGCCCTCTCCTACAATGAGCAGTTCTTC. Protein product: CASSLAVALSYNEQFF.

V usage is TRBV5-1 and J usage is TRBJ1-5; 11 positions agree with TRBD1. Germline V gene lookup returns CDR1 SGHRS and CDR2 YFSETQ. CDR3 size: 16 residues. The junction had 5 bases not matched to a gene; V was cut back by 5 bases and J by 1 base. The CDR3 nucleotides read TGCGCCAGCAGGACCCGGGACAGGGGGAGCAATCAGCCCCAGCATTTT. This translates into CASRTRDRGSNQPQHF.

The genes are TRBV27 and TRBJ2-5; 8 positions match TRBD1. V lost 3 bases to trimming and J lost 4 bases; unmatched junction nucleotides: 4. The CDR3 spans 14 residues. The germline CDR1 and CDR2 sequences are MNHEY and SMNVEV (reference sequence). The CDR3 bases are TGTGCCAGCAGTTTGCAGGGGGCTGGAGAGACCCAGTACTTC. Translation: CASSLQGAGETQYF.

The chain recombines TRBV11-2 with TRBJ1-1, with 7 bases lining up with TRBD1. V gave up 1 base and J gave up 4 bases; unmatched junction bases: 6. In germline, CDR1 is SGHAT, CDR2 FQNNGV. This CDR3 comprises 15 residues. The CDR3 loop reads CASSLVQGGGTEAFF. The CDR3 DNA sequence: TGTGCCAGCAGCTTAGTCCAGGGGGGCGGCACTGAAGCTTTCTTT.

This chain's CDR3 is CASSLDQWTVGSGNTIYF. The CDR3 nucleotides read TGTGCCAGCAGCTTAGATCAATGGACAGTCGGTTCTGGAAACACCATATATTTT. V gene TRBV11-3 combines with J gene TRBJ1-3; D may be TRBD1 (6 bases). Germline V gene lookup returns CDR1 SGHNT and CDR2 YENEEA. Trimming took off 0 bases at V and 1 base at J, with 16 bases between the two ends. The CDR3 is 18 residues long.

The chain employs TRBV19 and TRBJ1-1; a possible D gene is TRBD1 (5 bases). The CDR3 is 14 amino acids. Between the trimmed V and J ends, which lost 3 bases and 4 bases, there was a span of 12 bases. Germline lookup yields CDR1 LNHDA and CDR2 SQIVND (reference sequence). The CDR3: CASSMGLGGTEAFF. The CDR3 nucleotides read TGTGCCAGTAGTATGGGCCTCGGGGGCACTGAAGCTTTCTTT.

V usage is TRBV5-4 and J usage is TRBJ1-6; D not resolved. Between the trimmed V and J ends, which lost 2 bases and 3 bases, there was a span of 9 bases. Germline V gene lookup returns CDR1 SGHNT and CDR2 YYREEE (reference sequence). There are 15 residues in the CDR3. CDR3 residues: CASSLSADYNSPLHF. DNA for the CDR3: TGTGCCAGCAGCTTAAGCGCGGACTATAATTCACCCCTCCACTTT.

The chain recombines TRBV2 with TRBJ2-5; the match to TRBD1 covers 8 bases. J was trimmed by 4 bases and V by 8 bases; bases with no gene match: 6. The CDR3 is made up of 13 amino acids. Germline CDR1 reads SNHLY; CDR2 reads FYNNEI. CDR3 bases: TGTGCCAGCGAGGGCCAGGGGGCAGAGACCCAGTACTTC. Residues: CASEGQGAETQYF. Combining the CDR3 with reference TRBV2 and TRBJ2-5 gives the whole variable domain EPEVTQTPSHQVTQMGQEVILRCVPISNHLYFYWYRQILGQKVEFLVSFYNNEISEKSEIFDDQFSVERPDGSNFTLKIRSTKLEDSAMYFCASEGQGAETQYFGPGTRLLVL.

V usage is TRBV18 and J usage is TRBJ2-7; no definite D call. Germline V CDR1 and CDR2: KGHSH, LQKENI. Trimming pared 3 bases from V and 2 bases from J, leaving 8 bases between. The length of the CDR3 is 13 residues. The CDR3 is CASSPGITYEQYF. The CDR3 bases are TGTGCCAGCTCACCGGGCATTACCTACGAGCAGTACTTC.

This chain links TRBV9 with TRBJ1-2; 12 positions match TRBD1. CDR1 is SGDLS, CDR2 YYNGEE, per germline. After removal of 0 bases from V and 6 bases from J, the junction contained 6 bases not matched to a gene. This CDR3 region has 16 residues. CDR3 sequence: CASSVDRGTGGHGYTF. The CDR3 region has the DNA TGTGCCAGCAGCGTAGACCGCGGGACAGGGGGCCATGGCTACACCTTC.

The chain links TRBV15 to TRBJ2-3, with D perhaps TRBD2 (6 bases). Germline V gene data show CDR1 as LNHNV and CDR2 as YYDKDF (reference sequence). The CDR3 runs to 16 residues. Trimming stripped 4 bases from V and 8 bases from J, with 22 bases between. The CDR3 here is CATSKEGRGVLATQYF. The CDR3 DNA is TGTGCCACCAGCAAGGAGGGTAGAGGGGTTCTTGCTACGCAGTATTTT.

V is TRBV28 and J is TRBJ2-2, with 10 bases aligning to TRBD1. Per germline, CDR1 MDHEN and CDR2 SYDVKM. The CDR3 runs 18 residues. Trimming at V came to 2 bases and at J to 5 bases, leaving 11 bases not matched to a gene. The CDR3: CASSLDLGGQGGTGELFF. For the CDR3, the DNA is TGTGCCAGCAGTTTAGACTTGGGCGGACAGGGGGGGACCGGGGAGCTGTTTTTT.

This sequence joins TRBV13 and TRBJ2-1; TRBD1 matches at 10 bases. Germline lookup yields CDR1 PRHDT and CDR2 FYEKMQ (reference sequence). The CDR3 sequence is 14 residues long. V shed 5 bases, J shed 7 bases, and the junction held 5 bases outside the gene matches. The CDR3 DNA sequence: TGTGCCAGCAGCCTGGGACAGGGGTGGAATGAGCAGTTCTTC. Amino acid sequence: CASSLGQGWNEQFF.

The chain is built from TRBV7-3 and TRBJ2-6; TRBD2 matches at 7 bases. CDR3 length: 16 residues. The germline V gene has CDR1 SGHTA and CDR2 FQGTGA. V shed 1 base and J 3 bases; nucleotides not matched to a gene: 3. CDR3 amino acids: CASSLMGGSGANVLTF. DNA of the CDR3: TGTGCCAGCAGCTTAATGGGGGGGAGTGGGGCCAACGTCCTGACTTTC.

This clone was picked up one time. The V gene is TRBV6-1, the J gene TRBJ2-7; D remains ambiguous. Germline loops: CDR1 MNHNS, CDR2 SASEGT. V shed 8 bases and J shed 3 bases, with 11 bases lying between them. The CDR3 spans 12 residues. The CDR3 spells CASPGPVYEQYF. CDR3 bases: TGTGCCAGCCCTGGGCCGGTCTACGAGCAGTACTTC.

This clone came up a few times. The rearrangement joins TRBV6-6 to TRBJ1-4; D might be TRBD1 (5 bases). The V end was cut by 6 bases, the J end by 4 bases, with 9 bases between. This CDR3 spans 13 amino acids. Germline V CDR1 and CDR2: MNHNY, SVGAGI (reference sequence). CDR3 DNA: TGTGCCAGCAGGGGGGGGAATAATGAAAAACTGTTTTTT. Encoded protein: CASRGGNNEKLFF.

The chain joins TRBV15 to TRBJ2-1, with 7 bases matching TRBD2. V gave up 3 bases and J gave up 1 base; unmatched junction bases: 6. Germline V gene lookup returns CDR1 LNHNV and CDR2 YYDKDF (reference sequence). The CDR3 is 16 residues long. CDR3: CATSRGLAESYNEQFF. The CDR3 DNA is TGTGCCACCAGCAGGGGGCTAGCGGAGTCCTACAATGAGCAGTTCTTC.

This chain uses TRBV27 with TRBJ2-1, with TRBD2 identical over 15 bases. The CDR3 consists of 17 residues. In germline, CDR1 is MNHEY, CDR2 SMNVEV (reference sequence). V lost 4 bases, J lost 3 bases, and 4 bases stayed unmatched. This CDR3 is CASSSRTSGRVYNEQFF. CDR3 nucleotides: TGTGCCAGCAGTTCCCGGACTAGCGGGAGGGTCTACAATGAGCAGTTCTTC.

The chain employs TRBV29-1 and TRBJ1-2; the D gene is possibly TRBD1 (6 bases). This CDR3 comprises 12 residues. Germline values: CDR1 SQVTM, CDR2 ANQGSEA. Trimming took off 6 bases at V and 5 bases at J, with 13 bases between the two ends. The CDR3 protein is CSVAGDIYGYTF. For the CDR3, the DNA is TGCAGCGTAGCCGGGGACATTTATGGCTACACCTTC.

In DNA form, the CDR3 reads TGTGCCAGTAGTCCGGGACTACACAATGAGCAGTTCTTC. Translation: CASSPGLHNEQFF. V usage is TRBV19 and J usage is TRBJ2-1, with TRBD2 identical over 7 bases. This CDR3 is built from 13 residues. CDR1 LNHDA and CDR2 SQIVND come from the germline V gene (reference sequence). V gave up 5 bases and J gave up 5 bases; unmatched junction bases: 3.

The CDR3 DNA sequence: TGTGCCAGCAGCTATGGGGGGATAGGGACCCAGTACTTC. Translation gives CASSYGGIGTQYF. V and J are TRBV5-6 and TRBJ2-5; D may be TRBD2 (6 bases). The CDR3 has 13 residues. Germline CDR1 and CDR2: SGHDT and YYEEEE. Trimming removed 3 bases from V and 7 bases from J, with 13 bases in between. Filled out from reference TRBV5-6 and TRBJ2-5, the complete variable domain reads DAGVTQSPTHLIKTRGQQVTLRCSPKSGHDTVSWYQQALGQGPQFIFQYYEEEERQRGNFPDRFSGHQFPNYSSELNVNALLLGDSALYLCASSYGGIGTQYFGPGTRLLVL.

This clone was seen more than once but under ten times. The V call is TRBV11-3, the J call TRBJ2-7; TRBD2 is a possible D gene (5 bases). Trimming removed 4 bases at V and 4 bases at J, with 29 bases between. The CDR3 spans 19 residues. Germline V CDR1 and CDR2: SGHNT, YENEEA. CDR3 in DNA: TGTGCCAGCAGCTCCCCCATCGGGAACACCAATAACTCACCATACGAGCAGTACTTC. It translates to CASSSPIGNTNNSPYEQYF.

This clone was picked up one time. The chain joins TRBV25-1 to TRBJ2-1; TRBD1 aligns across 9 bases. The CDR3 length is 14 residues. Trimming at V came to 6 bases and at J to 7 bases, leaving 7 bases not matched to a gene. The germline CDR1 and CDR2 sequences are MGHDK and SYGVNS. CDR3 region: CASSRDREWNEQFF. The CDR3 nucleotides read TGTGCCAGCAGCCGGGACAGGGAATGGAATGAGCAGTTCTTC.

This chain links TRBV4-3 with TRBJ2-1; possible D gene TRBD1, 5 bases. V was trimmed by 0 bases and J by 5 bases, leaving 8 bases between them. Germline values: CDR1 LGHNA, CDR2 YSLEER. The CDR3 totals 14 residues. This CDR3 is CASSQDRRDNEQFF. DNA of the CDR3: TGCGCCAGCAGCCAAGATCGCAGGGACAATGAGCAGTTCTTC.

The chain carries TRBV6-5 and TRBJ2-1, with TRBD1 matching over 7 bases. The CDR3 has 16 amino acids. Germline V gene lookup returns CDR1 MNHEY and CDR2 SVGAGI. With 0 bases clipped from V and 8 bases from J, the junction kept 10 bases outside the gene matches. The CDR3 nucleotides read TGTGCCAGCAGTTACTCCGGGCCCGGGACAGCTGATGAGCAGTTCTTC. This translates into CASSYSGPGTADEQFF.

V and J are TRBV10-3 and TRBJ1-5; 7 nucleotides agree with TRBD1. From germline, CDR1 is ENHRY and CDR2 SYGVKD. The CDR3 sequence is 12 residues long. Trimming cost V 10 bases and J 4 bases; bases outside gene matches: 4. CDR3 sequence reads: CATGQENQPQHF. The CDR3 DNA reads as TGTGCCACCGGACAGGAAAATCAGCCCCAGCATTTT.

In its sample, this clone was seen once. The chain combines TRBV29-1 with TRBJ1-2; 9 bases align to TRBD1. Germline CDR1 is SQVTM and CDR2 is ANQGSEA. The CDR3 has 15 amino acids. V shed 1 base, J shed 8 bases, and the junction held 11 bases outside the gene matches. The CDR3 reads CSVEGTQQGQGGYTF. The DNA for the CDR3 is TGCAGCGTTGAAGGGACGCAACAGGGACAGGGCGGCTACACCTTC.

The chain has TRBV20-1 and TRBJ2-2, with D perhaps matching TRBD2 (6 bases). Deletions cut 2 bases from V and 14 bases from J, with 9 bases between. The CDR3 length is 10 residues. CDR1 is DFQATT and CDR2 is SNEGSKA in the germline V gene (reference sequence). For the CDR3, the DNA is TGCAGTGCTAGATCCGGGAGTCTGTTTTTT. Its protein product is CSARSGSLFF.

The J gene is TRBJ1-5, the V gene TRBV10-3, with D possibly TRBD1 on 5 matching bases. Germline V gene data show CDR1 as ENHRY and CDR2 as SYGVKD. Trimming stripped 5 bases from V and 4 bases from J, with 12 bases between. The CDR3 is 14 residues long. In DNA form, the CDR3 reads TGTGCCATCAGTCGGGACGGGGGAAATCAGCCCCAGCATTTT. This translates into CAISRDGGNQPQHF.

Of note for this clone: One junction end does not reproduce the germline sequence, and a read error may be involved. V is TRBV5-1 and J is TRBJ2-6; 7 bases fit TRBD1. The CDR3 contains 16 residues. CDR1 and CDR2 (germline): SGHRS, YFSETQ. The DNA for the CDR3 is TGCGCCAGCACCCTGACAGGGAACTCTGGGGCCAACGGCCTGACTTTC. Protein product: CASTLTGNSGANGLTF.